This T cell receptor beta chain originates from a study of T-cell reconstitution after alpha-beta-depleted transplantation in children (dated by TCRdb to the mid-2010s). About the investigation overall: Using TCR repertoire profiling, the study followed T-cell immune reconstitution in a quantitative way in children after TCRalphabeta/CD19-depleted allogeneic hematopoietic cell transplantation.

As to this clonotype: Its antigen remains unidentified. The sample holds no much larger clone one base away, and base qualities are not on file.

Libraries were prepared through PCR. Sequencing was carried out with an Illumina HiSeq 2500. TCR library preparation used molecular barcoding, with unique molecular identifiers applied to normalize quantification of the TCRbeta repertoire. The public sequencing data were trimmed at Q25 with fastp and processed into clonotypes with MiXCR by TCRdb, which kept only in-frame beta chains. Each entry is one CDR3 protein sequence, shown with its most common DNA and genes. This sample is represented by 700,000 to 850,000 distinct CDR3 sequences; less than 20% of them were singletons. Jointly, the top ten make up about 5% of the sample. Overall results and qualifications from the work: The apparently early recovery of alphabetaT-cell counts about two months after transplant reportedly depended on only several hundred rapidly expanded clones that came from non-depleted graft cells. In some patients, the high TCRbeta diversity seen at day 60 was put down to recipient T cells and intrathymic progenitors that had survived conditioning. Over the following months the frequencies of hyperexpanded clones went down, and after one year T-cell counts and TCRbeta diversity were mostly credited to newly produced T cells.

The sample's treatment or condition, from its label and the paper: allogeneic hematopoietic cell transplantation with graft depleted of TCRalphabeta T cells and CD19 B cells. The children who served as transplant recipients had been given grafts of TCRalphabeta/CD19-depleted allogeneic hematopoietic cells. The CDR3 runs 15 residues from the cysteine to the phenylalanine. Just the 45-base CDR3 DNA is kept, in frame starting at base 1. Compared with germline, V lacks 1 base and J lacks 5 bases; bases without a gene match: 6. In the germline V gene (reference sequence), CDR1 corresponds to LNHNV and CDR2 to YYDKDF.

The clonotype was recovered from a male patient aged 10 to 17 who had a stem cell transplant for acute lymphoblastic leukemia, so the T cells may come from the graft donor. The sequences come from PBMCs, mostly from graft donor cells, collected 360 days after TCRalphabeta/CD19-depleted stem cell transplant. The chain couples TRBV15 to TRBJ2-7; TRBD1 lines up with 9 middle nucleotides. The CDR3 in this case is CATSRGGDRANEQYF. The sequence in DNA is TGTGCCACCAGCAGAGGAGGGGACAGGGCCAACGAGCAGTACTTC.